This entry describes one T cell receptor beta chain. Germline lookup yields CDR1 SGHTA and CDR2 FQGTGA. The CDR3 is 19 amino acids. The ends lost 1 base at V and 4 bases at J; junction bases unmatched: 11. This specimen comes from a study of cytomegalovirus exposure and HLA in healthy donors. Data came from immunoSEQ multiplex PCR; TCRdb stores just in-frame clones and leaves some out. The sample includes about 190,000 clones, 80% to 85% of them seen just once. The chain couples TRBV7-3 to TRBJ2-2; 11 bases align to TRBD1. The sequencing input was PBMCs. This clonotype was obtained from a woman under 30 in good health and CMV-seropositive. CDR3 in DNA: TGTGCCAGCAGCTTAAACTCTCCGGGACAGGGGGAAGTCACCGGGGAGCTGTTTTTT. Translation gives CASSLNSPGQGEVTGELFF. The full variable domain, completed using reference TRBV7-3 and TRBJ2-2, is GAGVSQTPSNKVTEKGKYVELRCDPISGHTALYWYRQSLGQGPEFLIYFQGTGAADDSGLPNDRFFAVRPEGSVSTLKIQRTERGDSAVYLCASSLNSPGQGEVTGELFFGEGSRLTVL.